The sequence of this T cell receptor beta chain was determined in a study of blood T cells in healthy people across ages. The CDR3 consists of 13 residues. V dropped 2 bases and J dropped 0 bases, with 2 bases sitting between them. Germline assignment: CDR1 MRHNA and CDR2 SNTAGT. Using a J-beta primer mix together with a sample-barcoded 5' primer, a second PCR was run for about 6 to 11 cycles. TCRdb ran MiXCR on the 5' RACE reads and lists one entry per CDR3 protein. The top ten clones hold about 20% of a sample with roughly 800,000 distinct CDR3 sequences, 55% to 70% of them seen once. Those donating, healthy Caucasian individuals from Russia, were aged roughly 6 to 95.

Material for sequencing was blood. The chain employs TRBV6-4 and TRBJ2-1; D unclear. The TCR originated in a man aged 30 to 39 in good health. The CDR3: CASSDNSYNEQFF. In DNA form, the CDR3 reads TGTGCCAGCAGTGACAACTCCTACAATGAGCAGTTCTTC.